Below, one TCR beta chain is given with its context. No antigen is known for it. It has no much larger one-base neighbor in the sample; base qualities were not kept. Collaborating institutions collected whole blood in K2EDTA tubes following their own protocols. Collaborator samples were shipped for TCRbeta analysis as frozen whole blood, isolated PBMCs, or DNA extracted from either sample type. Taken from cysteine to phenylalanine, the CDR3 has 14 residues. CDR3 DNA only is kept here, 42 bases in frame from base 1. V loses 5 bases of germline sequence and J loses 0 bases, and the interval between the two ends is 9 bases. CDR1 and CDR2, looked up from the germline V gene, are SNHLY and FYNNEI. TCRbeta CDR3 regions were amplified from genomic DNA using the immunoSEQ Assay, a bias-controlled multiplex PCR. For the original study's pipeline: Within the assay, amplification of reference gene primers was used to estimate how many nucleated cells each sample contained. To quantify the absolute abundance of each unique TCRbeta CDR3 rearrangement, sequence reads were collapsed and filtered. Productive Simpson clonality was computed per sample as the square root of Simpson's diversity index over productive rearrangements. TCRdb stores this immuneACCESS table with in-frame sequences only. Part of the clones is absent; in the studies checked, under half of the shortfall reflects unresolved V genes, and no reason is known for the rest. The V and J calls and clone size come from that table; D and trimming were worked out from the DNA. The sample yields about 150,000 clones; roughly 84% were counted once. The ten largest clones represent approximately 9.4% of the sample.

This record belongs to a study of blood T cell repertoires in COVID-19 (dated by TCRdb to the early 2020s). For the wider study: Samples from collaborators originated in the United States, Italy and Spain and spanned both the acute and convalescent phases of COVID-19. Where available, HLA class I and class II types were obtained from metadata supplied by the sample provider rather than from assay-based typing. The prospective study material was composed of cDNA or gDNA derived from T cells, B-cell-depleted T cells, or PBMCs. A de-identified subject ID, COVID-19 status, age in years and sex were almost always included in the sample metadata. The dataset comprised deeply sampled blood TCRbeta repertoires from subjects exposed to, actively infected with, or recovered from COVID-19. The repertoires were released in a freely available public database intended as a resource for research on the immune response to SARS-CoV-2. Samples came from the ongoing ImmuneRACE study (first 160 participants) plus 1,254 subjects from 6 global collaborators. Here is what the overall study found, with its caveats: Clinical and demographic metadata were provided uncurated, with the amount varying by source and participant.

Sequencing was done on a sample of peripheral blood. Here the chain combines TRBV2 and TRBJ2-3; possibly the D gene is TRBD2, per 5 matching bases. The source of this sequence is a woman between 45 and 65 years old with acute or convalescent COVID-19. The DNA reads as follows: TGTGCCAGCAGTCCAGGACTTAGCACAGATACGCAGTATTTT. Its protein reads: CASSPGLSTDTQYF.